A single sample gave rise to the 31 T cell receptor beta chains below, sequenced in a study of blood T cells in healthy people across ages. With a J-beta primer mix and a sample-barcoded 5' primer, a second PCR ran about 7 to 12 cycles. TCRdb re-analysed the 5' RACE reads in MiXCR, keeping a single row per CDR3 protein. Of some 1,000,000 distinct CDR3 sequences in the sample, 20% to 25% were seen once. The data were also submitted as part of a second study, on T cells of mothers and their children.

Sequences were obtained from blood. The receptors come from a girl aged 2 to 9 in good health.

This clonotype was counted a few times. This rearrangement joins TRBV12-3 or TRBV12-4 to TRBJ1-1; D is possibly TRBD1 (6 bases). Trimming left V 5 bases short and J 8 bases short, with 18 bases between. The CDR3 is 14 residues long. As DNA, the CDR3 is TGTGCCAGCAGTACGGAGATCAGGGGTACGGAAGCTTTCTTT. This encodes CASSTEIRGTEAFF.

This chain's CDR3 is CATSDFKTGEQFF. The CDR3 DNA is TGTGCCACCAGTGATTTTAAGACAGGGGAGCAGTTCTTC. V and J are TRBV24-1 and TRBJ2-1; TRBD1 aligns across 7 bases. The CDR3 extends over 13 amino acids. V shed 1 base, J shed 10 bases, and the junction held 3 bases outside the gene matches. Germline V gene data show CDR1 as KGHDR and CDR2 as SFDVKD.

This clonotype was seen only a few times. The CDR3 reads CASSQSPQETQYF. The CDR3 DNA reads as TGTGCCAGCTCACAATCTCCCCAAGAGACCCAGTACTTC. This rearrangement joins TRBV18 to TRBJ2-5; D call uncertain. V lost 4 bases to trimming and J lost 1 base, with 7 bases between them. The CDR3 totals 13 residues. Germline V gene lookup returns CDR1 KGHSH and CDR2 LQKENI.

The chain carries TRBV28 and TRBJ1-1, with D tentatively TRBD1 (5 bases). The CDR3 consists of 14 residues. Germline CDR1 reads MDHEN; CDR2 reads SYDVKM. V lost 6 bases and J 4 bases, leaving 15 bases between the germline ends. Here the CDR3 DNA reads TGTGCCAGCAGCCCCCGGTACGGGGGCACTGAAGCTTTCTTT. It yields the protein CASSPRYGGTEAFF. The full variable domain, with the rest looked up from reference TRBV28 and TRBJ1-1, is DVKVTQSSRYLVKRTGEKVFLECVQDMDHENMFWYRQDPGLGLRLIYFSYDVKMKEKGDIPEGYSVSREKKERFSLILESASTNQTSMYLCASSPRYGGTEAFFGQGTRLTVV.

V usage is TRBV5-1 and J usage is TRBJ2-4; D gene uncertain. The germline V gene encodes CDR1 SGHRS and CDR2 YFSETQ. Deletions cut 0 bases from V and 0 bases from J, with 10 bases between. CDR3 length: 16 amino acids. CDR3 in DNA: TGCGCCAGCAGCTTGGATGGATACATAGCCAAAAACATTCAGTACTTC. Protein sequence: CASSLDGYIAKNIQYF.

This clonotype was counted only a few times. The gene calls are TRBV20-1 and TRBJ2-5; D perhaps matches TRBD1 (7 bases). The DNA end is more similar to TRBJ2-7, so the J call may be wrong. The CDR3 runs 15 residues. Looked up from germline, CDR1 is DFQATT and CDR2 is SNEGSKA (reference sequence). The CDR3 here is CSAPTWRGPSYEQYF. The CDR3 coding sequence is TGCAGTGCTCCTACTTGGAGGGGGCCCTCCTACGAGCAGTACTTC.

J is TRBJ1-1 and V is TRBV9; D gene uncertain. The CDR3 covers 14 residues. V was clipped by 4 bases and J by 0 bases, with 10 bases between them. Germline V gives CDR1 SGDLS, CDR2 YYNGEE. CDR3 protein: CASSPAQMNTEAFF. DNA of the CDR3: TGTGCCAGCAGCCCTGCACAAATGAACACTGAAGCTTTCTTT.

V usage is TRBV5-1 and J usage is TRBJ2-6; TRBD2 might be the D (7 bases). Trimming shortened V by 2 bases and J by 0 bases, and 15 bases separated the two germline ends. The CDR3 has 18 amino acids. The V gene's germline CDR1 is SGHRS and CDR2 YFSETQ. CDR3 sequence reads: CASSFNGGASSGANVLTF. DNA for the CDR3: TGCGCCAGCAGCTTTAATGGGGGGGCCTCCTCTGGGGCCAACGTCCTGACTTTC.

The rearrangement joins TRBV28 to TRBJ2-3; D is unclear. This CDR3 region has 16 residues. Per the germline V gene, CDR1 is MDHEN and CDR2 is SYDVKM. V was pared by 3 bases and J by 4 bases, with 17 bases between. CDR3 residues: CASSFEGNFVSDTQYF. CDR3 bases: TGTGCCAGCAGTTTTGAAGGGAATTTCGTGTCAGATACGCAGTATTTT.

This clonotype was detected a few times. The chain is built from TRBV29-1 and TRBJ1-1; D not certain. Trimming cost V 4 bases and J 1 base, with 10 bases left between them. CDR1 is SQVTM and CDR2 is ANQGSEA in the germline V gene. This CDR3 has 13 residues. CDR3 bases: TGCAGCGTTGGATCGGTAGGGAACACTGAAGCTTTCTTT. Translated, it gives CSVGSVGNTEAFF.

This clonotype was observed a handful of times. V gene TRBV6-1 combines with J gene TRBJ2-5, with D hard to call. Matching the DNA end better, TRBJ2-1 makes the J call doubtful. Germline CDR1 reads MNHNS; CDR2 reads SASEGT. The length of the CDR3 is 16 residues. CDR3 in amino acids: CASSGISGPVWGEQFF. CDR3 DNA sequence: TGTGCCAGCAGTGGAATCTCCGGACCCGTTTGGGGTGAGCAGTTCTTC.

The rearrangement links TRBV6-6 to TRBJ1-2; 7 bases are shared with TRBD1. The CDR3 spans 15 residues. Germline values: CDR1 MNHNY, CDR2 SVGAGI (reference sequence). V shed 6 bases, J shed 2 bases, and the junction held 9 bases outside the gene matches. The CDR3 DNA sequence: TGTGCCAGCAGGCCCGGGACAGAAAGAAACTATGGCTACACCTTC. Protein: CASRPGTERNYGYTF.

This clonotype came up a few times. The V call is TRBV11-2, the J call TRBJ2-5, with D possibly matching TRBD2 (5 bases). TRBJ2-7 explains the end of the DNA better; the J call may be wrong. The CDR3 length is 14 residues. From germline, CDR1 is SGHAT and CDR2 FQNNGV. CDR3 DNA sequence: TGTGCCAGCAGCGACACAACGGGGTCCTACGAGCAGTACTTC. Translating gives CASSDTTGSYEQYF.

This clonotype came up a few times. CDR3 bases: TGTGCCAGCAGCTCAACAGCGACAGATACGCAGTATTTT. It yields the protein CASSSTATDTQYF. The rearrangement uses TRBV7-9 and TRBJ2-3; no clear D gene. Trimming pared 4 bases from V and 3 bases from J, leaving 8 bases between. Looked up from germline, CDR1 is SEHNR and CDR2 is FQNEAQ (reference sequence). The CDR3 consists of 13 residues.

This clonotype was observed a handful of times. The CDR3 region has the DNA TGCAGCGTGACTGGACTAGTGGGGTCCTACGAGCAGTACTTC. Translated, it gives CSVTGLVGSYEQYF. The rearrangement joins TRBV29-1 to TRBJ2-7; 7 bases match TRBD2. This CDR3 has 14 amino acids. Germline loops: CDR1 SQVTM, CDR2 ANQGSEA. After removal of 6 bases from V and 1 base from J, the junction contained 9 bases not matched to a gene.

V gene TRBV29-1 combines with J gene TRBJ2-2; no firm D call. The CDR3 loop spans 13 amino acids. Looked up from germline, CDR1 is SQVTM and CDR2 is ANQGSEA. V gave up 5 bases and J gave up 7 bases, with 14 bases separating them. The CDR3 loop reads CSVTVENNGELFF. The DNA of the CDR3 is TGCAGCGTTACTGTAGAAAATAACGGGGAGCTGTTTTTT.

This clonotype has a handful of counts. This chain links TRBV6-5 with TRBJ2-5, with D tentatively TRBD1 or TRBD2 (5 bases each). Judging by the DNA end, TRBJ2-7 fits better; the J call may be wrong. The CDR3 covers 14 residues. The germline gives CDR1 MNHEY, CDR2 SVGAGI. In DNA form, the CDR3 reads TGTGCCAGCAGTTACACCGGGACCACCTACGAGCAGTACTTC. As protein: CASSYTGTTYEQYF.

Concerning this clonotype itself: A read error may be the cause here, since a much bigger clone is one base away. The chain is built from TRBV20-1 and TRBJ1-1; D is ambiguous. Germline V CDR1 and CDR2: DFQATT, SNEGSKA (reference sequence). The CDR3 is 12 residues long. V lost 0 bases and J lost 1, with 3 bases in between. The CDR3 protein is CSARDRNTEAFF. The CDR3 DNA reads TGCAGTGCTAGAGACAGGAACACTGAAGCTTTCTTT.

The V and J genes are TRBV29-1 and TRBJ1-2; 8 bases map to TRBD1. V shed 4 bases, J shed 4 bases, and the junction held 11 bases outside the gene matches. The CDR3 contains 15 residues. The germline CDR1 and CDR2 sequences are SQVTM and ANQGSEA. The CDR3 DNA sequence: TGCAGCGTTGGTCCGGGACAGGCTTCCTTCTATGGCTACACCTTC. This encodes CSVGPGQASFYGYTF.

This clonotype has just a few counts. The chain recombines TRBV20-1 with TRBJ2-3; maybe TRBD1 (5 bases). V lost 0 bases and J lost 4, with 14 bases in between. Germline CDR1 reads DFQATT; CDR2 reads SNEGSKA (reference sequence). CDR3 length equals 15 residues. CDR3 sequence (DNA): TGCAGTGCTAGAGATCGGCAGGGTGATTCAGATACGCAGTATTTT. This encodes CSARDRQGDSDTQYF.

The V gene is TRBV6-2 or TRBV6-3, the J gene TRBJ2-1; D uncertain. Germline CDR1 reads MNHEY; CDR2 reads SVGEGT. This CDR3 region has 11 residues. The V and J ends lost 3 bases and 11 bases respectively, with 8 bases between them. This CDR3 reads CASSYTEKQFF. The CDR3 DNA follows: TGTGCCAGCAGTTATACCGAGAAGCAGTTCTTC.

This clonotype came up a few times. The genes are TRBV7-3 and TRBJ2-1; the D is unclear. The CDR3 is 14 residues long. V lost 4 bases and J lost 1, with 8 bases in between. Per the germline V gene, CDR1 is SGHTA and CDR2 is FQGTGA. This CDR3 reads CASSSSASYNEQFF. DNA for the CDR3: TGTGCCAGCAGCTCTTCGGCTTCCTACAATGAGCAGTTCTTC.

The chain combines TRBV29-1 with TRBJ2-3, with D possibly matching TRBD2 (6 bases). The germline CDR1 and CDR2 sequences are SQVTM and ANQGSEA. This CDR3 is built from 11 residues. V lost 3 bases, J lost 7 bases, and 8 bases lay in between. This CDR3 reads CSVEGGNTQYF. CDR3 DNA: TGCAGCGTTGAGGGCGGGAATACGCAGTATTTT.

This clonotype was picked up a small number of times. In DNA form, the CDR3 reads TGTGCCAGCAGTATATACCAGCAAGAGACCCAGTACTTC. This gives the protein CASSIYQQETQYF. V usage is TRBV27 and J usage is TRBJ2-5, with no clear D. V gave up 5 bases and J gave up 2 bases, with 9 bases separating them. Germline CDR1 is MNHEY and CDR2 is SMNVEV (reference sequence). CDR3 length: 13 residues.

This clonotype was seen more than once but under ten times. V usage is TRBV20-1 and J usage is TRBJ2-2; 8 bases map to TRBD2. Trimming took 0 bases from V and 5 from J; bases not matched to a gene: 8. Germline V gene lookup returns CDR1 DFQATT and CDR2 SNEGSKA (reference sequence). The CDR3 contains 16 residues. CDR3 sequence reads: CSARETERGLTGELFF. Here the CDR3 DNA reads TGCAGTGCTAGAGAAACAGAGCGGGGGTTGACCGGGGAGCTGTTTTTT.

J is TRBJ2-5 and V is TRBV7-2; weak D call: TRBD1 (5 bases). The germline CDR1 and CDR2 sequences are SGHTA and FQGNSA. This CDR3 comprises 15 residues. V lost 4 bases, J lost 5 bases, and 17 bases lay in between. The CDR3 nucleotides are TGTGCCAGCAGCTCCTTTGGGGCAGGCCCCGAGACCCAGTACTTC. Protein product: CASSSFGAGPETQYF.

In its sample, this clonotype was seen a few times. The genes are TRBV7-9 and TRBJ2-6; no firm D call. Trimming removed 3 bases from V and 0 bases from J, with 12 bases in between. The length of the CDR3 is 17 residues. CDR1 and CDR2 from the germline V gene are SEHNR and FQNEAQ (reference sequence). CDR3 bases: TGTGCCAGCAGCTTTGGGCAGATCCTCTCTGGGGCCAACGTCCTGACTTTC. This gives the protein CASSFGQILSGANVLTF.

The chain employs TRBV20-1 and TRBJ2-1; 7 positions match TRBD1. CDR3 size: 16 residues. The V segment lost 4 bases and the J segment 10 bases; nucleotides outside the gene matches: 19. Germline CDR1 DFQATT, CDR2 SNEGSKA (reference sequence). The CDR3 DNA sequence: TGCAGTGCTACTTGGGGGACAGTACAACAACCCGACGAGCAGTTCTTC. Encoded protein: CSATWGTVQQPDEQFF.

The V and J genes are TRBV7-9 and TRBJ2-7, with D uncertain. CDR1 and CDR2 from the germline V gene are SEHNR and FQNEAQ (reference sequence). V shed 3 bases and J shed 2 bases, with 8 bases lying between them. There are 13 residues in the CDR3. The DNA for the CDR3 is TGTGCCAGCAGCTTCTCAGACACCTACGAGCAGTACTTC. Translated, it gives CASSFSDTYEQYF.

This clonotype came up a few times. The chain combines TRBV7-9 with TRBJ2-5; no firm D call. Germline CDR1 reads SEHNR; CDR2 reads FQNEAQ (reference sequence). Trimming took off 3 bases at V and 2 bases at J, with 13 bases between the two ends. The CDR3 contains 15 residues. CDR3 residues: CASSFGSLLQETQYF. CDR3 DNA sequence: TGTGCCAGCAGCTTTGGGTCTCTACTACAAGAGACCCAGTACTTC.

The CDR3: CSVDFGRKETQYF. The CDR3 DNA reads TGCAGCGTTGATTTTGGCAGGAAAGAGACCCAGTACTTC. The chain joins TRBV29-1 to TRBJ2-5; D uncertain. The V and J ends lost 3 bases and 3 bases respectively, with 11 bases between them. Germline V gene sequence: CDR1 SQVTM, CDR2 ANQGSEA. The CDR3 runs to 13 residues.